A selection of T cell receptor beta chains follows, all from one sample in a study of CD8+ T cells in alopecia areata. Sequencing used immunoSEQ multiplex PCR; TCRdb keeps in-frame clones, though not all of them. In the table there are about 210,000 clones, roughly 66% of which are singletons. Sample: CD4+ T cells sorted from blood, taken between weeks 43 and 45, from a patient treated with tofacitinib. All receptors derive from a human donor with alopecia areata. Each CDR3 is given with its conserved first and last residue. D genes are given only for firm matches. Clone size appears in some rows only: once, few, many, or a class for an expanded clone.

TRBV15,TRBJ1-4,.,.,CATSRATGRNEKLFF,TGTGCCACCAGCAGAGCGACAGGCCGTAATGAAAAACTGTTTTTT
TRBV5-1,TRBJ2-2,.,.,CATALSNTGELFF,TGCGCCACCGCGCTATCGAACACCGGGGAGCTGTTTTTT
TRBV29-1,TRBJ2-3,.,.,CSVVYGGTDTQYF,TGCAGCGTTGTTTACGGGGGCACAGATACGCAGTATTTT
TRBV7-8,TRBJ1-4,.,.,CASSSARKLFF,TGTGCCAGCAGCTCGGCGCGAAAACTGTTTTTT
TRBV23-1,TRBJ2-1,few,.,CASSHARWGRDSYNEQFF,TGCGCCAGCAGTCACGCCCGGTGGGGAAGGGACTCCTACAATGAGCAGTTCTTC
TRBV7-6,TRBJ2-5,.,.,CASSSTETQYF,TGTGCCAGCAGCTCGACGGAGACCCAGTACTTC
TRBV11-3,TRBJ2-7,.,.,CASSLGAGRDYEQYF,TGTGCCAGCAGCTTGGGGGCGGGCAGGGACTACGAGCAGTACTTC
TRBV15,TRBJ2-7,.,.,CATSVRDPTAEQYF,TGTGCCACCAGCGTCCGGGACCCTACGGCCGAGCAGTACTTC
TRBV30,TRBJ2-7,.,.,CAWSEDGHEQYF,TGTGCCTGGAGTGAGGACGGGCACGAGCAGTACTTC
TRBV27,TRBJ2-5,.,TRBD2,CASSSLGLAEETQYF,TGTGCCAGCAGTTCCCTAGGACTAGCGGAAGAGACCCAGTACTTC
TRBV29-1,TRBJ2-7,.,.,CSVEGGHEQYF,TGCAGCGTTGAAGGGGGCCACGAGCAGTACTTC
TRBV10-3,TRBJ2-7,.,.,CAISGYREPYEQYF,TGTGCCATCAGTGGCTACAGGGAACCCTACGAGCAGTACTTC
TRBV5-1,TRBJ2-2,once,.,CASSLSRGDGELFF,TGCGCCAGCAGCTTGAGCAGGGGTGACGGGGAGCTGTTTTTT
TRBV5-1,TRBJ2-1,.,TRBD1,CASSLVPDRGYNEQFF,TGCGCCAGCAGCTTGGTACCGGACAGGGGTTACAATGAGCAGTTCTTC
TRBV29-1,TRBJ1-4,.,.,CSVEGEKLFF,TGCAGCGTTGAAGGGGAAAAACTGTTTTTT
TRBV11-3,TRBJ2-4,.,.,CASSSYSGNAATKNIQYF,TGTGCCAGCAGCTCGTATTCAGGGAACGCTGCGACCAAAAACATTCAGTACTTC
TRBV6-5,TRBJ2-7,.,.,CASSYVRAGGFYEQYF,TGTGCCAGCAGTTACGTACGGGCCGGAGGGTTCTACGAGCAGTACTTC
TRBV29-1,TRBJ1-2,.,TRBD1,CSVDRDRGLYGYTF,TGCAGCGTCGACCGGGACAGGGGACTATATGGCTACACCTTC
TRBV5-1,TRBJ2-1,.,.,CASSHTPNEQFF,TGCGCCAGCAGCCATACGCCCAATGAGCAGTTCTTC
TRBV2,TRBJ2-7,.,TRBD1,CASIRDRDYRRSYEQYF,TGTGCCAGCATTAGGGACAGGGATTACCGGCGCTCCTACGAGCAGTACTTC
TRBV4-3,TRBJ1-2,.,.,CASSQDRTANYGYTF,TGCGCCAGCAGCCAAGATCGTACAGCAAACTATGGCTACACCTTC
TRBV7-9,TRBJ2-5,few,TRBD2,CASSVRGLAGQETQYF,TGTGCCAGCAGCGTAAGGGGACTAGCGGGACAAGAGACCCAGTACTTC
TRBV29-1,TRBJ2-1,few,TRBD2,CSVSPGLAGGGEQFF,TGCAGCGTATCCCCGGGACTAGCGGGGGGTGGTGAGCAGTTCTTC
TRBV5-1,TRBJ2-7,.,TRBD2,CASGTGTSDEQYF,TGCGCCAGCGGCACCGGGACTAGTGACGAGCAGTACTTC
TRBV29-1,TRBJ2-7,few,TRBD1,CSGRQGYEQYF,TGCAGCGGGAGACAGGGTTACGAGCAGTACTTC
TRBV5-4,TRBJ2-7,.,TRBD1,CASRATGTGSYEQYF,TGTGCCAGCAGGGCCACCGGGACAGGCTCCTACGAGCAGTACTTC
TRBV14,TRBJ1-2,.,.,CASSQDRGAGEYGYTF,TGTGCCAGCAGCCAAGATCGCGGGGCAGGGGAGTATGGCTACACCTTC
TRBV7-2,TRBJ1-2,.,TRBD1,CASSYRDRAVDGYTF,TGTGCCAGCAGCTACCGGGACAGGGCTGTTGATGGCTACACCTTC
TRBV18,TRBJ1-1,.,TRBD1,CASSPGQMNANTEAFF,TGTGCCAGCTCACCGGGACAGATGAATGCCAACACTGAAGCTTTCTTT
TRBV23-1,TRBJ1-5,.,.,CASSQLLGVYNQPQHF,TGCGCCAGCAGTCAATTGTTGGGGGTATACAATCAGCCCCAGCATTTT
TRBV30,TRBJ2-1,few,.,CAWSVGGASYNEQFF,TGTGCCTGGAGTGTAGGTGGAGCCTCCTACAATGAGCAGTTCTTC
TRBV5-6,TRBJ2-1,once,TRBD2,CASSSHLAGGPNEQFF,TGTGCCAGCAGCAGTCACCTAGCGGGGGGGCCCAATGAGCAGTTCTTC
TRBV2,TRBJ1-2,.,.,CASSPGQGGYGYTF,TGTGCCAGCAGCCCGGGACAAGGGGGCTATGGCTACACCTTC
TRBV14,TRBJ1-2,few,.,CASSQVGHYGYTF,TGTGCCAGCAGCCAAGTGGGGCACTATGGCTACACCTTC
TRBV30,TRBJ1-6,few,.,CAWNRDSPLHF,TGTGCCTGGAACAGGGATTCACCCCTCCACTTT
TRBV25-1,TRBJ1-2,few,TRBD1,CASSAGQGNGYTF,TGTGCCAGCAGTGCGGGACAGGGGAATGGCTACACCTTC